The next 20 T cell receptor beta chains were all read from a single sample in a study of siplizumab effects on memory and regulatory T cells (dated by TCRdb to 2018 to 2020). Library method: the immunoSEQ multiplex PCR assay. In TCRdb, the immuneACCESS table is reduced to in-frame sequences with V and J assigned. These tables do not hold every clone; where another copy was compared, an unresolved V gene accounts for under half, and the others remain unexplained. The sample table contains around 110,000 clones; only one count was recorded for roughly 94% of them. In total, the top ten clones hold around 1.7% of the sample. The sample consisted of non-Treg CD4+ T cells sorted from blood. The cell subset or site label here, explained by the study, means: FACS-sorted unstimulated CD4+ non-regulatory T cells. These receptors were taken from a human donor in good health.

This chain uses TRBV5-4 with TRBJ1-1; possibly TRBD1 for D (6 bases). The V end lost 4 bases, the J end lost 0 bases, and 13 bases lay between the germline ends. Germline CDR1 reads SGHNT; CDR2 reads YYREEE (reference sequence). CDR3 length: 15 residues. The CDR3 DNA reads as TGTGCCAGCAGCGCCGCCGGGACACTGAACACTGAAGCTTTCTTT. Translation gives CASSAAGTLNTEAFF.

The chain joins TRBV1 to TRBJ2-4. TRBV1 is a documented pseudogene. The CDR3 consists of 18 residues. CDR3 sequence: CTSSQGLIEELAKNIQYF. As DNA, the CDR3 is TGCACCAGCAGCCAGGGTTTAATAGAAGAACTAGCCAAAAACATTCAGTACTTC.

The chain carries TRBV9 and TRBJ2-7, with 7 bases lining up with TRBD1. V lost 0 bases, J lost 5 bases, and 5 bases stayed unmatched. The length of the CDR3 is 14 residues. CDR1 and CDR2 (germline): SGDLS, YYNGEE. CDR3 region: CASSVVAGGNEQYF. The CDR3 DNA reads TGTGCCAGCAGCGTAGTTGCAGGGGGTAACGAGCAGTACTTC.

The chain has TRBV11-2 and TRBJ2-7, with 11 positions matching TRBD2. Germline V gene lookup returns CDR1 SGHAT and CDR2 FQNNGV. The CDR3 has 15 amino acids. J gave up 0 bases and V 3 bases, and 1 base lay outside the gene matches. The CDR3 bases are TGTGCCAGCAGCTTTGGACTAGCGGGCTCCTACGAGCAGTACTTC. Translation gives CASSFGLAGSYEQYF.

J is TRBJ2-1 and V is TRBV19; D may be TRBD2 (6 bases). CDR3 size: 15 residues. Deletions cut 7 bases from V and 8 bases from J, with 21 bases between. Germline V gives CDR1 LNHDA, CDR2 SQIVND (reference sequence). The DNA for the CDR3 is TGTGCCAGTACCTCTATGGGGGGAGCGTCCTATGAGCAGTTCTTC. This encodes CASTSMGGASYEQFF.

The chain carries TRBV7-8 and TRBJ2-3; D may be TRBD1 (6 bases). The CDR3 totals 14 residues. The V gene's germline CDR1 is SGHVS and CDR2 FQNEAQ. Trimming took 5 bases from V and 4 from J, leaving 13 bases between them. Here the CDR3 reads CASSVTGRADTQYF. Here the CDR3 DNA reads TGTGCCAGCAGCGTTACAGGGCGAGCAGATACGCAGTATTTT.

The chain carries TRBV6-6 and TRBJ2-1, with 8 bases identical to TRBD1. Per the germline V gene, CDR1 is MNHNY and CDR2 is SVGAGI (reference sequence). This CDR3 has 16 residues. With 8 bases clipped from V and 4 bases from J, the junction kept 13 bases outside the gene matches. For the CDR3, the DNA is TGTGCCAGCCAAGTCCCCGGGACAGGCAAGTACAATGAGCAGTTCTTC. Its translation is CASQVPGTGKYNEQFF.

The rearrangement links TRBV18 to TRBJ1-4; TRBD1 matches 11 bases. The germline gives CDR1 KGHSH, CDR2 LQKENI. The junction had 9 bases not matched to a gene; V was cut back by 4 bases and J by 8 bases. The CDR3 sequence is 16 residues long. CDR3 sequence reads: CASSRYGQGAQEKLFF. The CDR3 region has the DNA TGTGCCAGCTCACGGTACGGACAGGGGGCACAAGAAAAACTGTTTTTT.

The count of this clone is one. This CDR3 reads CASRKLAGVTDTQYF. The CDR3 DNA reads as TGTGCCAGTAGAAAGCTAGCGGGAGTCACAGATACGCAGTATTTT. The chain combines TRBV19 with TRBJ2-3, with 10 bases aligning to TRBD2. V shed 6 bases, J shed 2 bases, and the junction held 5 bases outside the gene matches. Germline V lookup: CDR1 LNHDA, CDR2 SQIVND (reference sequence). The CDR3 is 15 amino acids.

The genes are TRBV6-5 and TRBJ2-7; 12 bases align to TRBD1. Germline values: CDR1 MNHEY, CDR2 SVGAGI. CDR3 length: 15 residues. V was clipped by 5 bases and J by 4 bases; unmatched bases: 6. Written as DNA, the CDR3 is TGTGCCAGCAGTACGGGACAGGGGGCCTTATACGAGCAGTACTTC. Translating gives CASSTGQGALYEQYF.

V usage is TRBV6-6 and J usage is TRBJ2-5; D uncertain. Trimming left V 2 bases short and J 6 bases short, with 4 bases between. This CDR3 spans 11 amino acids. CDR1 and CDR2 (germline): MNHNY, SVGAGI (reference sequence). The CDR3 DNA sequence: TGTGCCAGCAGTTACGGGAAGACCCAGTACTTC. This translates into CASSYGKTQYF.

This chain uses TRBV10-3 with TRBJ1-6, with 8 bases that match TRBD1. Trimming took 6 bases from V and 8 from J; bases not matched to a gene: 3. The CDR3 runs to 13 residues. Germline CDR1 is ENHRY and CDR2 is SYGVKD. In DNA form, the CDR3 reads TGTGCCATCAGGGACAGGGCGGATTCACCCCTCCACTTT. It codes for CAIRDRADSPLHF.

The CDR3 is CASSPRTVSYEQYF. In DNA form, the CDR3 reads TGTGCCAGCTCACCAAGGACAGTGTCCTACGAGCAGTACTTC. The rearrangement uses TRBV18 and TRBJ2-7, with D possibly matching TRBD1 (6 bases). This CDR3 spans 14 amino acids. The ends were cut back, 2 bases at V and 1 base at J, with 9 bases in the middle. The germline V gene has CDR1 KGHSH and CDR2 LQKENI.

About this clone itself: The junction differs from germline at one of its ends, possibly a read error. V usage is TRBV7-7 and J usage is TRBJ2-2, with a possible D match to TRBD2 (5 bases). The length of the CDR3 is 12 residues. Germline assignment: CDR1 SSHAT and CDR2 FNYEAQ (reference sequence). The CDR3 region is CASSPRAGELFF. Written as DNA, the CDR3 is TGTGCTAGCAGTCCGCGGGCCGGGGAGCTGTTTTTT.

This rearrangement joins TRBV6-5 to TRBJ2-5; 9 nucleotides line up with TRBD1. Germline V CDR1 and CDR2: MNHEY, SVGAGI. With V trimmed by 8 bases and J by 4 bases, 11 bases remained unmatched. The CDR3 is 15 amino acids. The CDR3 DNA follows: TGTGCCAGCTTCTCTGGACAGGGGTGGGGAGAGACCCAGTACTTC. Translation: CASFSGQGWGETQYF.

This chain uses TRBV29-1 with TRBJ1-1; D remains unclear. Trimming removed 5 bases from V and 1 base from J, with 11 bases in between. The CDR3 spans 13 residues. Germline values: CDR1 SQVTM, CDR2 ANQGSEA. The CDR3 DNA is TGCAGCGTTTACGAAGGGTGGAACACTGAAGCTTTCTTT. It encodes CSVYEGWNTEAFF.

The rearrangement links TRBV30 to TRBJ2-2, with D uncertain. The CDR3 length is 11 residues. V lost 1 base and J 5 bases, leaving 2 bases between the germline ends. Germline CDR1 is GTSNPN and CDR2 is SVGIG (reference sequence). The CDR3 DNA follows: TGTGCCTGGAGTGGGACCGGGGAGCTGTTTTTT. Its protein is CAWSGTGELFF.

The chain joins TRBV10-2 to TRBJ2-4, with 7 bases identical to TRBD2. Germline CDR1 WSHSY, CDR2 SAAADI. Unmatched junction bases numbered 7, after V lost 6 bases and J lost 2 bases. This CDR3 has 15 amino acids. CDR3 in amino acids: CASRGGSTTKNIQYF. The CDR3 coding sequence is TGCGCCAGCAGGGGGGGGAGCACGACCAAAAACATTCAGTACTTC.

This chain links TRBV4-2 with TRBJ2-2; 7 bases line up with TRBD1. Trimming took 1 base from V and 7 from J; bases not matched to a gene: 9. The CDR3 loop spans 16 amino acids. Germline V gene data show CDR1 as LGHNA and CDR2 as YNFKEQ. In DNA, the CDR3 is TGTGCCAGCAGCCAAGTTGGGACAGCCATAGGCGGGGAGCTGTTTTTT. Residues: CASSQVGTAIGGELFF.

The chain carries TRBV9 and TRBJ1-2; D gene unclear. From germline, CDR1 is SGDLS and CDR2 YYNGEE. CDR3 length: 13 residues. V gave up 0 bases and J gave up 7 bases, with 10 bases separating them. CDR3 bases: TGTGCCAGCAGCGTAGTACCCATTTCTGGCTACACCTTC. The encoded protein is CASSVVPISGYTF.